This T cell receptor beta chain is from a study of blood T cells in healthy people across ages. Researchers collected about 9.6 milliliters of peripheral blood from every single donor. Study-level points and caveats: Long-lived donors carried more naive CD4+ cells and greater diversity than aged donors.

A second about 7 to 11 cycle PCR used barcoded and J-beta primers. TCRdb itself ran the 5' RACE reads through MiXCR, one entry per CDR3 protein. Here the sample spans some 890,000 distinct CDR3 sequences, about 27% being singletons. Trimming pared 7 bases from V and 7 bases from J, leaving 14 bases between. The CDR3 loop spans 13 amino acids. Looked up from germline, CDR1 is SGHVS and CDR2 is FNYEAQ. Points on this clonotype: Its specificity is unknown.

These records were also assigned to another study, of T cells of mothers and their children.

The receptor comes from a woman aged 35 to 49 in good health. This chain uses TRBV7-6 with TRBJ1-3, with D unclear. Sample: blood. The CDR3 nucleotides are TGTGCCAGCAACAATCCCGGGAGCAACACCATATATTTT. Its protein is CASNNPGSNTIYF.